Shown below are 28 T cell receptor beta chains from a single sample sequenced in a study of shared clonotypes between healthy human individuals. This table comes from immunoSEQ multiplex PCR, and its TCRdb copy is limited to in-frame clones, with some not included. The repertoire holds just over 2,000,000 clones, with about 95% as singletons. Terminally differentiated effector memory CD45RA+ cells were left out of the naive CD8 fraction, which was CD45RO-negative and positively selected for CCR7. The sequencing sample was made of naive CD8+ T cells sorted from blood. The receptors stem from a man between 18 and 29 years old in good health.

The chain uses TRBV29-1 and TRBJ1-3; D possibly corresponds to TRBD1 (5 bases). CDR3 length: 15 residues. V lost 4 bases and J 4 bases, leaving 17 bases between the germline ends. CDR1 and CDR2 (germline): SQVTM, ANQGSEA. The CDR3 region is CSVVHPLTEGNTIYF. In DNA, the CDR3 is TGCAGCGTTGTCCACCCATTGACAGAAGGAAACACCATATATTTT.

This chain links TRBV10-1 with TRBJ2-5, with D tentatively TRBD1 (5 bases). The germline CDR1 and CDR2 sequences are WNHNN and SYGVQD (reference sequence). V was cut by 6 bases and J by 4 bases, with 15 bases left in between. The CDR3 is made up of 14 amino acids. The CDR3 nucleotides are TGCGCCAGCAGCGATGGACCAGGGATAGAGACCCAGTACTTC. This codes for CASSDGPGIETQYF.

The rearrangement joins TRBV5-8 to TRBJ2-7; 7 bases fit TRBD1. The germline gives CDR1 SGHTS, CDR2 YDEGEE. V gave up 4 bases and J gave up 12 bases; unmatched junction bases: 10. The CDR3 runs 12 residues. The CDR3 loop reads CASSGHGTALYF. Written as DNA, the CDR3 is TGTGCCAGCAGCGGACACGGGACAGCTTTGTACTTC.

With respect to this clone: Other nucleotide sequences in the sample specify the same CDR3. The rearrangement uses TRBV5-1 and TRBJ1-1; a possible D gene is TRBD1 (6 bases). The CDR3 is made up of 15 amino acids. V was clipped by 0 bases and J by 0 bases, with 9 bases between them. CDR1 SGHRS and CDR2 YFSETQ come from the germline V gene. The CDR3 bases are TGCGCCAGCAGCTTGGACCAGGGGATGAACACTGAAGCTTTCTTT. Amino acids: CASSLDQGMNTEAFF. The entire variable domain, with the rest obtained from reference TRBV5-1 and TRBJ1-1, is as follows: KAGVTQTPRYLIKTRGQQVTLSCSPISGHRSVSWYQQTPGQGLQFLFEYFSETQRNKGNFPGRFSGRQFSNSRSEMNVSTLELGDSALYLCASSLDQGMNTEAFFGQGTRLTVV.

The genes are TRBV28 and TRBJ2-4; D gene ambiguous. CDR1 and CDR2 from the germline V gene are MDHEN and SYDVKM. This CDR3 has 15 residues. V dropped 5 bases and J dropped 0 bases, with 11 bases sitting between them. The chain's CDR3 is CASSHSDLAKNIQYF. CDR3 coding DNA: TGTGCCAGCAGTCACAGCGACTTAGCCAAAAACATTCAGTACTTC. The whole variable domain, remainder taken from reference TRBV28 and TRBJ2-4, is DVKVTQSSRYLVKRTGEKVFLECVQDMDHENMFWYRQDPGLGLRLIYFSYDVKMKEKGDIPEGYSVSREKKERFSLILESASTNQTSMYLCASSHSDLAKNIQYFGAGTRLSVL.

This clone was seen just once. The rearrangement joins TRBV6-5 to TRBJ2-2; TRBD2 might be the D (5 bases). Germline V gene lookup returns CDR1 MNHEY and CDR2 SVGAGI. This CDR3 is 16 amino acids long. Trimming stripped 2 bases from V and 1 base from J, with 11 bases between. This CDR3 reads CASSYLIGVNTGELFF. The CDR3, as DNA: TGTGCCAGCAGTTACCTAATCGGGGTGAACACCGGGGAGCTGTTTTTT.

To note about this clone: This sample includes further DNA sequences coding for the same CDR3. CDR3 coding DNA: TGCAGCGTTGGACAGGGAGTCTACGAGCAGTACTTC. It specifies CSVGQGVYEQYF. The V gene is TRBV29-1, the J gene TRBJ2-7; 7 bases are a match to TRBD1. Germline trimming cut 4 bases from V and 3 bases from J; bases unmatched to any gene: 3. This CDR3 is built from 12 residues. CDR1 and CDR2 from the germline V gene are SQVTM and ANQGSEA.

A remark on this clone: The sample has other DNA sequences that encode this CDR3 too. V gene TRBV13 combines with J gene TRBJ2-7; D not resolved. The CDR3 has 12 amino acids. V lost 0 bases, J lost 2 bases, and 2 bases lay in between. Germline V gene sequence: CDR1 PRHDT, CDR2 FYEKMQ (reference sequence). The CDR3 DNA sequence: TGTGCCAGCAGCTTAGGAGCCTACGAGCAGTACTTC. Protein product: CASSLGAYEQYF.

CDR3 amino acids: CASSFIGQQAFF. The CDR3 coding sequence is TGTGCCAGCAGCTTTATCGGACAGCAAGCTTTCTTT. The chain uses TRBV7-6 and TRBJ1-1; a possible D gene is TRBD1 (6 bases). From germline, CDR1 is SGHVS and CDR2 FNYEAQ. This CDR3 region has 12 residues. Deletions cut 3 bases from V and 9 bases from J, with 11 bases between.

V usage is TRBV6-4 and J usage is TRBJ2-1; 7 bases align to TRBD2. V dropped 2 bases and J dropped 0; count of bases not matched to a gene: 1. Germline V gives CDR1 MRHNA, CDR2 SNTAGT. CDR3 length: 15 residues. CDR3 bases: TGTGCCAGCAGTGACGTAGCGGGCTCCTACAATGAGCAGTTCTTC. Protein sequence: CASSDVAGSYNEQFF.

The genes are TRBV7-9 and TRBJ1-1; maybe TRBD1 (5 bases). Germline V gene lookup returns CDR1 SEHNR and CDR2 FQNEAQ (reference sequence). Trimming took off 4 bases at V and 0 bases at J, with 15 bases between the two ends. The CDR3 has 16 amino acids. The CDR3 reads CASSYTTGTVNTEAFF. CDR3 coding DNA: TGTGCCAGCAGCTACACCACCGGGACGGTGAACACTGAAGCTTTCTTT.

CDR3 in amino acids: CASRGLAYEQYF. CDR3 in DNA: TGTGCCAGCAGGGGACTAGCCTACGAGCAGTACTTC. The chain joins TRBV27 to TRBJ2-7; 8 nucleotides agree with TRBD2. Germline CDR1 and CDR2: MNHEY and SMNVEV (reference sequence). This CDR3 region has 12 residues. V was clipped by 6 bases and J by 2 bases; unmatched bases: 0.

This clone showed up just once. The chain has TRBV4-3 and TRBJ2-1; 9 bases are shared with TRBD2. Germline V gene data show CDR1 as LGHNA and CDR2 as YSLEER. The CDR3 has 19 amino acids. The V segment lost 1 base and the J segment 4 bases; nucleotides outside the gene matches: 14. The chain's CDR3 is CASSQVGAGGVEGYNEQFF. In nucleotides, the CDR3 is TGCGCCAGCAGCCAAGTCGGGGCGGGAGGGGTAGAAGGGTACAATGAGCAGTTCTTC.

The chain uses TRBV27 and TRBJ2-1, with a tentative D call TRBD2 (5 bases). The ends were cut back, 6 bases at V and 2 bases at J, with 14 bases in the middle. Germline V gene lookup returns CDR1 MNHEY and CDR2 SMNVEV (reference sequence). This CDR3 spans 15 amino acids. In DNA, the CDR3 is TGTGCCAGCAGCCCCAGCGGATTTCCCTACAATGAGCAGTTCTTC. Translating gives CASSPSGFPYNEQFF.

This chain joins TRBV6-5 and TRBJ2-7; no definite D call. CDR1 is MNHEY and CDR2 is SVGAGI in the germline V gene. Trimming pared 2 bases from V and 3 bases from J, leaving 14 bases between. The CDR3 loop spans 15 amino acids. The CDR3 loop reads CASSYDQGADYEQYF. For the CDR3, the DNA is TGTGCCAGCAGTTACGATCAAGGAGCAGACTACGAGCAGTACTTC.

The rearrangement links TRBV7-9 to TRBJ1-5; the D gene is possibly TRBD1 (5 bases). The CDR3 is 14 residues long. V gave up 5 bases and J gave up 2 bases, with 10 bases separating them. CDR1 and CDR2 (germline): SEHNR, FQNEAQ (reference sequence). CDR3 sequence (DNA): TGTGCCAGCAGCCCCTCGACAGGCAATCAGCCCCAGCATTTT. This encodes CASSPSTGNQPQHF. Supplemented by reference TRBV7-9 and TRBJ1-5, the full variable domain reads DTGVSQNPRHKITKRGQNVTFRCDPISEHNRLYWYRQTLGQGPEFLTYFQNEAQLEKSRLLSDRFSAERPKGSFSTLEIQRTEQGDSAMYLCASSPSTGNQPQHFGDGTRLSIL.

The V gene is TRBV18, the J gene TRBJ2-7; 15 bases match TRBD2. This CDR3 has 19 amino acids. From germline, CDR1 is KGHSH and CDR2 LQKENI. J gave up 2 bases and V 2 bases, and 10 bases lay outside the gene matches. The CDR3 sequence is CASSPRTSGGARDPYEQYF. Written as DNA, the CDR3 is TGTGCCAGCTCACCAAGGACTAGCGGGGGGGCTCGGGACCCCTACGAGCAGTACTTC.

Written as DNA, the CDR3 is TGTGCCAGCAGCCCACAGGGGTACTACGAGCAGTACTTC. It yields the protein CASSPQGYYEQYF. The chain recombines TRBV7-9 with TRBJ2-7; 7 bases line up with TRBD1. The V gene's germline CDR1 is SEHNR and CDR2 FQNEAQ (reference sequence). The junction had 4 bases not matched to a gene; V was cut back by 5 bases and J by 3 bases. This CDR3 has 13 residues.

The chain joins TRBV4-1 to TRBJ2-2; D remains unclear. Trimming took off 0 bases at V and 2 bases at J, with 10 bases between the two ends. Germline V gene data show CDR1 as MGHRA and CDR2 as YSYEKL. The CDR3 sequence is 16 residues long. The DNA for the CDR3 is TGCGCCAGCAGCCAAGATGTAGGTTTTAACACCGGGGAGCTGTTTTTT. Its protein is CASSQDVGFNTGELFF.

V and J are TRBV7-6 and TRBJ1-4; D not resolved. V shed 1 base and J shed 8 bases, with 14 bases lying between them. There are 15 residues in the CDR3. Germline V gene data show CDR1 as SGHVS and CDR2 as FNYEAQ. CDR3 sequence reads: CASSLGANQEEKLFF. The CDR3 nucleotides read TGTGCCAGCAGCTTAGGCGCCAACCAGGAGGAAAAACTGTTTTTT.

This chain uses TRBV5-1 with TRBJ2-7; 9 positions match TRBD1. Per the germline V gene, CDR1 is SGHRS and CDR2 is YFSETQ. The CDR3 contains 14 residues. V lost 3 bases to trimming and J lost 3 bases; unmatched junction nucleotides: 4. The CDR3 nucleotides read TGCGCCAGCAGCTGGGGACAGGGCGACTACGAGCAGTACTTC. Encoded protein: CASSWGQGDYEQYF. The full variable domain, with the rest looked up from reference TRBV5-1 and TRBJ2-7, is KAGVTQTPRYLIKTRGQQVTLSCSPISGHRSVSWYQQTPGQGLQFLFEYFSETQRNKGNFPGRFSGRQFSNSRSEMNVSTLELGDSALYLCASSWGQGDYEQYFGPGTRLTVT.

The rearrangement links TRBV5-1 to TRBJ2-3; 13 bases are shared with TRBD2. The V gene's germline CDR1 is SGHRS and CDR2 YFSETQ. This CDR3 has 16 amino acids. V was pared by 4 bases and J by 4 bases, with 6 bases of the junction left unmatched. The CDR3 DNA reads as TGCGCCAGCAGCACCGGACTAGCGGGAGCCCCAGATACGCAGTATTTT. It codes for CASSTGLAGAPDTQYF.

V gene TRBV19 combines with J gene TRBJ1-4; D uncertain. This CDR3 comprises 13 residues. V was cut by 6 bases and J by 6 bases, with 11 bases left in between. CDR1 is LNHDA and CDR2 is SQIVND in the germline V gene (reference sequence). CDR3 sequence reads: CASSQYGDEKLFF. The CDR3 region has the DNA TGTGCCAGTAGCCAATACGGTGATGAAAAACTGTTTTTT.

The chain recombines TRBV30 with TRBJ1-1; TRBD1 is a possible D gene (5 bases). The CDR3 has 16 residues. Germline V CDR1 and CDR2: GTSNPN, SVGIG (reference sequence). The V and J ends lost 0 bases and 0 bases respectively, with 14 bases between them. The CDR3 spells CAWSVLGRGVNTEAFF. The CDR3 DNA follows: TGTGCCTGGAGTGTATTGGGACGCGGAGTGAACACTGAAGCTTTCTTT.

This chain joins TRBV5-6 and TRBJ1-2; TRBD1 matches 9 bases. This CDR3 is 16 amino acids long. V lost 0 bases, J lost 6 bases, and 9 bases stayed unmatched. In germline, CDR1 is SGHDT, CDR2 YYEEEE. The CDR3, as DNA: TGTGCCAGCAGCTTGGCCTCGGGACAGGGATTGAATGGCTACACCTTC. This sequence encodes CASSLASGQGLNGYTF.

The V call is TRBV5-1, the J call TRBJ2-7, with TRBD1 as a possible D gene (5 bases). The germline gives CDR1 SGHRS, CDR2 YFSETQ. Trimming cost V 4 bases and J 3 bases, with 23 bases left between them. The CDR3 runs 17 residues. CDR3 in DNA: TGCGCCAGCAGCCCCCGTGGGGCAAAACCTCCGTTCTACGAGCAGTACTTC. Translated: CASSPRGAKPPFYEQYF.

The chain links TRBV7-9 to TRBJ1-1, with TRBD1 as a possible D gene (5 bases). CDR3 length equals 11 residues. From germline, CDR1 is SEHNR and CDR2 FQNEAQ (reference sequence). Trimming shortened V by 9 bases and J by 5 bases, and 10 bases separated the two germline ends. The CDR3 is CASRTSTEAFF. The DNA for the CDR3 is TGTGCCAGTAGGACAAGTACTGAAGCTTTCTTT.

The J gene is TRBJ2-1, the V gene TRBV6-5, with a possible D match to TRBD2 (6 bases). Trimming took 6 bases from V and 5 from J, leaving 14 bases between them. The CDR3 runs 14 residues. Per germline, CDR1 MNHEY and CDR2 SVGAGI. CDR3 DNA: TGTGCCAGCAGGTTGGGGGGAGAGCACAATGAGCAGTTCTTC. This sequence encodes CASRLGGEHNEQFF.